This entry features one TCR beta chain sequence. Its specific antigen is unknown. The sample holds no much larger clone one base away, and base qualities are not on file. The sample belongs to a study of shared T cell receptors in the human thymus (dated by TCRdb to about 2021). With regard to the full study: The study examined how self-reactive, shared T-cell receptor alpha chains are generated in the human thymus.

Library preparation was by the immunoSEQ multiplex PCR assay. TCRdb took over this immuneACCESS table, retaining in-frame rearrangements with V and J assigned. Such tables are incomplete; in checked studies, under half of the missing clones stem from an unresolved V gene, and the remainder is unexplained. The sample yields hundreds of thousands of clones; over 75% were counted once. Around 0.0099% of the sample rests with the top ten. Here V drops 3 bases and J drops 3 bases, and the junction holds 13 bases not matched to any gene. The cysteine opens and the phenylalanine closes a CDR3 of 18 amino acids. Solely the CDR3 DNA is kept, with 54 bases framed from the first base. From a lookup of the germline V gene (reference sequence), CDR1 and CDR2 are GTSNPN and SVGIG. These data also featured in a second study, about human thymus T cells. As the second study states: In Finland, the donors were immunologically healthy infants who were having open corrective cardiac surgery for congenital heart defects. Thymus tissue was collected as surgical resects that were removed during corrective cardiac surgery. V and J gene segment usage appeared biased in both thymic and peripheral blood repertoires. Highly overlapping thymic TCR repertoires among unrelated individuals were reported in the related research. The study characterized TCR alpha and beta repertoires from fewer than ten infant thymus samples and a few related peripheral blood samples. The cohort included six male and a couple of female infants, with donor ages spanning 7 to 244 days. Thymocytes were released mechanically from tissue and stored at -70 °C as pellets of roughly 9-32 million cells. A QIAsymphony instrument was used to extract genomic DNA from frozen cell pellets. The immunoSEQ multiplex PCR assay was used to amplify the TCRB and TCRAD loci from a standardized quantity of quality-controlled genomic DNA. The amplicons covered the V(D)J region and were long enough to include the CDR3 and to identify the V and J genes. Through the commercial immunoSEQ service, the amplicons were sequenced on an Illumina platform. Corrections for primer bias and sequencing errors followed previously described methods, while TCRAD and TCRB definitions were based on the IMGT database. Analysis of the repertoires was done with immunoSEQ Analyzer 3.0 and VDJTools and included basic statistics, V/J segment usage, diversity estimates, rarefaction and pairwise overlap. Diversity was estimated using the Chao1, ChaoE, Efron-Thisted, Shannon and inverse Simpson indices, and was also estimated on datasets down-sampled to the size of the smallest sample. Repertoire overlap was determined by strict matching of CDR3 nucleotide sequence, V gene and J gene, and Jaccard-based multidimensional scaling clustering was applied. On average, thymus samples gave 750,000 to 950,000 unique TCRB clonotypes, whereas blood samples gave about 92,000.

The chain was built from TRBV30 and TRBJ2-7, with 14 bases matching TRBD2. The receptor's source is a boy younger than two with a congenital heart defect. Donor details come from another sample of the same person, matched by shared clones. The sequenced sample was thymocytes. The CDR3 amino acid sequence is: CAWRKPGLAGEGHYEQYF. The sequence in DNA is TGTGCCTGGAGAAAACCGGGACTAGCGGGAGAAGGGCACTACGAGCAGTACTTC. With all but the CDR3 taken from the reference TRBV30 and TRBJ2-7 genes, the full variable domain is: SQTIHQWPATLVQPVGSPLSLECTVEGTSNPNLYWYRQAAGRGLQLLFYSVGIGQISSEVPQNLSASRPQDRQFILSSKKLLLSDSGFYLCAWRKPGLAGEGHYEQYFGPGTRLTVT.